These 5 T cell receptor beta chains share one sample of origin, sequenced in a study of shared clonotypes between healthy human individuals. TCRdb's copy holds only in-frame clones and misses some; the assay was immunoSEQ multiplex PCR. The sample includes 450,000 to 500,000 clones, 78% seen only once; the top ten take about 12%. The material sequenced was PBMCs. These receptors all stem from a woman aged 40 to 50 in good health. Some clones in this sample may be carry-over from other donors' samples.

The chain links TRBV29-1 to TRBJ1-1; D remains ambiguous. Trimming stripped 2 bases from V and 1 base from J, with 2 bases between. The CDR3 contains 11 residues. CDR1 and CDR2 (germline): SQVTM, ANQGSEA. CDR3 region: CSVEPNTEAFF. The CDR3 DNA reads TGCAGCGTTGAACCGAACACTGAAGCTTTCTTT.

The chain employs TRBV19 and TRBJ1-5, with TRBD1 matching over 7 bases. CDR1 LNHDA and CDR2 SQIVND come from the germline V gene (reference sequence). This CDR3 has 15 amino acids. The V and J ends lost 7 bases and 2 bases, in that order; junction bases with no gene match: 8. CDR3 DNA: TGTGCCAGTACCCCCGACAGGGATCGCAATCAGCCCCAGCATTTT. Translating it yields CASTPDRDRNQPQHF.

The rearrangement joins TRBV7-9 to TRBJ2-5, with 8 bases that match TRBD1. After removal of 6 bases from V and 5 bases from J, the junction contained 8 bases not matched to a gene. The CDR3 covers 14 residues. Per germline, CDR1 SEHNR and CDR2 FQNEAQ (reference sequence). The CDR3: CASSQQGVWETQYF. CDR3 sequence (DNA): TGTGCCAGCAGTCAACAGGGGGTGTGGGAGACCCAGTACTTC.

The gene calls are TRBV2 and TRBJ2-1; 8 nucleotides match TRBD2. Trimming at V came to 4 bases and at J to 1 base, leaving 0 bases not matched to a gene. Per the germline V gene, CDR1 is SNHLY and CDR2 is FYNNEI. The CDR3 length is 14 residues. The CDR3 here is CASSGLASYNEQFF. The CDR3 DNA follows: TGTGCCAGCAGTGGACTAGCGTCCTACAATGAGCAGTTCTTC.

The chain combines TRBV7-3 with TRBJ2-3; D uncertain. The CDR3 has 14 amino acids. Germline CDR1 SGHTA, CDR2 FQGTGA. Trimming took off 5 bases at V and 0 bases at J, with 9 bases between the two ends. DNA for the CDR3: TGTGCCAGCAGCAGAGTAGCTAGCACAGATACGCAGTATTTT. This encodes CASSRVASTDTQYF.